Each of the 21 T cell receptor beta chains below was sequenced from the same sample in a study of PD-1 blockade in classical Hodgkin lymphoma. Clones were read by immunoSEQ multiplex PCR, and TCRdb kept only the in-frame ones, dropping some. This table holds tens of thousands of clones, over 75% found once. All trial patients relapsed after autologous stem cell transplantation. This specimen consisted of peripheral blood mononuclear cells (PBMCs), obtained at baseline. These receptors originate from a human donor with classical Hodgkin lymphoma.

The chain couples TRBV2 to TRBJ2-3; D perhaps matches TRBD1 (5 bases). The CDR3 consists of 15 residues. Between the trimmed V and J ends, which lost 0 bases and 8 bases, there was a span of 15 bases. Germline CDR1 is SNHLY and CDR2 is FYNNEI. The CDR3 nucleotides are TGTGCCAGCAGTGAAGCGCGTTTAGGGGTCGGTACGCAGTATTTT. It encodes CASSEARLGVGTQYF.

The chain uses TRBV6-6 and TRBJ2-7; D is undetermined. The V and J ends lost 0 bases and 5 bases respectively, with 2 bases between them. Germline loops: CDR1 MNHNY, CDR2 SVGAGI (reference sequence). The CDR3 is 11 amino acids. In nucleotides, the CDR3 is TGTGCCAGCAGTTACTCGAACGAGCAGTACTTC. It encodes CASSYSNEQYF.

The chain joins TRBV5-1 to TRBJ1-1, with 8 bases fitting TRBD1. The J segment lost 3 bases and the V segment lost 5 bases, leaving 9 bases of the junction unmatched. The CDR3 loop spans 15 amino acids. CDR1 is SGHRS, CDR2 YFSETQ, per germline. The CDR3 nucleotides are TGCGCCAGCAGTTTTTGGAGGGACAGGTACACTGAAGCTTTCTTT. It is translated as CASSFWRDRYTEAFF. Filled out from reference TRBV5-1 and TRBJ1-1, the complete variable domain reads KAGVTQTPRYLIKTRGQQVTLSCSPISGHRSVSWYQQTPGQGLQFLFEYFSETQRNKGNFPGRFSGRQFSNSRSEMNVSTLELGDSALYLCASSFWRDRYTEAFFGQGTRLTVV.

V is TRBV10-3 and J is TRBJ1-3; perhaps TRBD1 as D (6 bases). Trimming shortened V by 9 bases and J by 0 bases, and 9 bases separated the two germline ends. CDR1 and CDR2 from the germline V gene are ENHRY and SYGVKD. The CDR3 is 13 amino acids. The chain's CDR3 is CAIYRDSGNTIYF. Here the CDR3 DNA reads TGTGCCATATACAGGGACTCTGGAAACACCATATATTTT.

The chain carries TRBV7-6 and TRBJ1-3; D remains ambiguous. The CDR3 contains 13 residues. Per the germline V gene, CDR1 is SGHVS and CDR2 is FNYEAQ. The germline V and J ends were trimmed by 10 bases and 2 bases, with 12 bases remaining between them. In DNA form, the CDR3 reads TGTGCCACTCGCCCGGCTGCTGGAAACACCATATATTTT. Its protein product is CATRPAAGNTIYF.

This sequence joins TRBV7-2 and TRBJ2-1; D ambiguous. CDR3 length: 16 amino acids. Germline loops: CDR1 SGHTA, CDR2 FQGNSA. Deletions cut 1 base from V and 0 bases from J, with 10 bases between. This chain's CDR3 is CASSLGPALSYNEQFF. CDR3 nucleotide sequence: TGTGCCAGCAGCTTAGGTCCAGCCCTCTCCTACAATGAGCAGTTCTTC.

This clone was seen a single time. One end of the junction is discordant with germline, which a read error may explain. The chain joins TRBV28 to TRBJ2-3; 10 positions agree with TRBD1. Germline assignment: CDR1 MDHEN and CDR2 SYDVKM. This CDR3 contains 14 residues. The CDR3 DNA is TGTGCCAGCATATCGACAGGGGGCACGGATACGCAGTATTTT. Amino acid sequence: CASISTGGTDTQYF.

This clone has just one count. The V and J genes are TRBV9 and TRBJ1-6; no clear D gene. The germline CDR1 and CDR2 sequences are SGDLS and YYNGEE. This CDR3 is built from 15 residues. The V end lost 0 bases, the J end lost 8 bases, and 12 bases lay between the germline ends. CDR3 residues: CASSVVSEGDSPLHF. For the CDR3, the DNA is TGTGCCAGCAGCGTAGTTTCCGAAGGCGATTCACCCCTCCACTTT.

The chain couples TRBV6-6 to TRBJ1-2; TRBD1 agrees at 7 bases. The CDR3 totals 13 residues. CDR1 is MNHNY and CDR2 is SVGAGI in the germline V gene (reference sequence). V trimming: 5 bases; J trimming: 7 bases; junction bases outside the gene matches: 7. The CDR3 sequence is CASSPQGKPGYTF. The CDR3 nucleotides are TGTGCCAGCAGTCCACAGGGGAAGCCTGGCTACACCTTC.

This rearrangement joins TRBV2 to TRBJ2-1; tentatively, D is TRBD1 or TRBD2 (5 bases each). Germline assignment: CDR1 SNHLY and CDR2 FYNNEI. The V gene lost 1 base and the J gene lost 4 bases, with 11 bases spanning the gap. The CDR3 spans 15 residues. CDR3 coding DNA: TGTGCCAGCAGTGAAGAGGGACGCCTTTACAATGAGCAGTTCTTC. It codes for CASSEEGRLYNEQFF.

This sequence joins TRBV7-3 and TRBJ2-1; 8 bases agree with TRBD2. Germline CDR1 reads SGHTA; CDR2 reads FQGTGA. The CDR3 runs to 14 residues. V shed 4 bases, J shed 9 bases, and the junction held 8 bases outside the gene matches. The CDR3 DNA reads as TGTGCCAGCAGCTCTCGGGGGGGCTATGGTGAGCAGTTCTTC. Translating it yields CASSSRGGYGEQFF.

The chain employs TRBV5-1 and TRBJ1-2; D is ambiguous. The length of the CDR3 is 13 residues. Germline V CDR1 and CDR2: SGHRS, YFSETQ. Trimming took off 0 bases at V and 8 bases at J, with 11 bases between the two ends. CDR3 coding DNA: TGCGCCAGCAGCTTGGTAGCAGGTTGGGGCTACACCTTC. It translates to CASSLVAGWGYTF.

The chain is built from TRBV5-1 and TRBJ1-2; 8 bases line up with TRBD1. This CDR3 spans 15 amino acids. From germline, CDR1 is SGHRS and CDR2 YFSETQ. V dropped 0 bases and J dropped 4; count of bases not matched to a gene: 5. CDR3 in amino acids: CASSLVRDRGYGYTF. CDR3 bases: TGCGCCAGCAGCTTGGTTCGAGACAGGGGCTATGGCTACACCTTC.

The chain has TRBV27 and TRBJ2-2; the match to TRBD2 covers 7 bases. Germline V gene data show CDR1 as MNHEY and CDR2 as SMNVEV (reference sequence). The CDR3 consists of 16 residues. Trimming cost V 3 bases and J 4 bases; bases outside gene matches: 8. The CDR3 here is CASSFLGSGVTGELFF. DNA of the CDR3: TGTGCCAGCAGTTTTTTGGGAAGCGGGGTCACCGGGGAGCTGTTTTTT.

CDR3 sequence: CASNPGQGSYEQYF. The DNA of the CDR3 is TGTGCCAGCAACCCGGGACAGGGGTCCTACGAGCAGTACTTC. The chain uses TRBV27 and TRBJ2-7, with 10 positions matching TRBD1. The J segment lost 1 base and the V segment lost 7 bases, leaving 4 bases of the junction unmatched. Germline V gene lookup returns CDR1 MNHEY and CDR2 SMNVEV (reference sequence). The CDR3 length is 14 residues.

V and J are TRBV5-6 and TRBJ2-3, with a weak D call TRBD1 (5 bases). This CDR3 has 16 amino acids. Germline loops: CDR1 SGHDT, CDR2 YYEEEE. V was pared by 2 bases and J by 0 bases, with 13 bases between. The CDR3 sequence is CASSFTGTPSTDTQYF. The CDR3 DNA follows: TGTGCCAGCAGCTTTACAGGAACTCCTAGCACAGATACGCAGTATTTT.

J is TRBJ2-3 and V is TRBV25-1; no definite D call. V gave up 10 bases and J gave up 2 bases, with 16 bases separating them. The CDR3 runs 14 residues. Per the germline V gene, CDR1 is MGHDK and CDR2 is SYGVNS. CDR3 sequence (DNA): TGTGCCACCGGCCTCGGGCTAGACACAGATACGCAGTATTTT. Residues: CATGLGLDTDTQYF.

This clone appeared once. This chain connects TRBV28 to TRBJ2-7; 7 nucleotides align to TRBD1. With 3 bases clipped from V and 7 bases from J, the junction kept 6 bases outside the gene matches. This CDR3 comprises 13 residues. The germline gives CDR1 MDHEN, CDR2 SYDVKM. The CDR3 reads CASSLRGRGEQYF. The DNA for the CDR3 is TGTGCCAGCAGTTTGAGGGGGCGAGGGGAGCAGTACTTC.

In DNA, the CDR3 is TGTGCCAGCGAGGCAGGAGGGGGCCAGGGCTACACCTTC. Its protein product is CASEAGGGQGYTF. The rearrangement uses TRBV9 and TRBJ1-2, with 7 bases fitting TRBD1. The germline CDR1 and CDR2 sequences are SGDLS and YYNGEE. V lost 7 bases, J lost 8 bases, and 11 bases stayed unmatched. This CDR3 has 13 residues.

The chain has TRBV15 and TRBJ1-2; possible D gene TRBD1, 6 bases. Between the trimmed V and J ends, which lost 0 bases and 4 bases, there was a span of 9 bases. The CDR3 has 14 residues. The germline V gene has CDR1 LNHNV and CDR2 YYDKDF (reference sequence). The CDR3 bases are TGTGCCACCAGCAGAGACAGGGACATCTATGGCTACACCTTC. It codes for CATSRDRDIYGYTF.

The V call is TRBV10-3, the J call TRBJ1-1; D is perhaps TRBD1 (6 bases). CDR3 size: 11 residues. V shed 2 bases and J shed 10 bases, with 8 bases lying between them. Germline loops: CDR1 ENHRY, CDR2 SYGVKD. The CDR3 coding sequence is TGTGCCATCAGTGAGGGCAGGGGAGCTTTCTTT. Amino acid sequence: CAISEGRGAFF.